Here is one T cell receptor beta chain with its context. The data were taken from a study of blood T cell repertoires in COVID-19. Study overall: Nucleic acid was either cDNA or gDNA, and it came from T cells, B-cell-depleted T cells, or PBMCs.

The CDR3 is 13 residues long. Trimming removed 8 bases from V and 8 bases from J; junction bases left unmatched: 5. Germline CDR1 reads LNHDA; CDR2 reads SQIVND (reference sequence). Generated by immunoSEQ multiplex PCR, the TCRdb table keeps only in-frame clones and is missing some. Of 470,000 or so clones listed, roughly 85% were seen once; the top ten hold 3% to 3.5%. The sample comprised peripheral blood. The chain employs TRBV19 and TRBJ1-4; 10 nucleotides align to TRBD1. This receptor was taken from a human donor in a cohort sampled during active COVID-19. The CDR3 region is CASSTDRGEKLFF. The CDR3, as DNA: TGTGCCAGTTCTACGGACAGGGGGGAAAAACTGTTTTTT.